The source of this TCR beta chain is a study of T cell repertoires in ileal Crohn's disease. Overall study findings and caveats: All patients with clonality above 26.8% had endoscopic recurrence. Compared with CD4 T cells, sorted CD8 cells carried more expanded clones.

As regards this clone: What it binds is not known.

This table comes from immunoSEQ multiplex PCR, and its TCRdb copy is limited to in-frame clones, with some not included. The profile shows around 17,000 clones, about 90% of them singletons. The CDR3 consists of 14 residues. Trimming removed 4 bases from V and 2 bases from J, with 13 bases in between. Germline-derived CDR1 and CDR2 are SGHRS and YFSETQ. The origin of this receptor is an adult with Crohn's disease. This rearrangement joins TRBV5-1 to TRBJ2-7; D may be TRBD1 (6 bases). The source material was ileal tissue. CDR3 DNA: TGCGCCAGCAGCGTCCAGACAGGTACCTACGAGCAGTACTTC. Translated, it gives CASSVQTGTYEQYF. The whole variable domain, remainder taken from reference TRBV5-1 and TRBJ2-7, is KAGVTQTPRYLIKTRGQQVTLSCSPISGHRSVSWYQQTPGQGLQFLFEYFSETQRNKGNFPGRFSGRQFSNSRSEMNVSTLELGDSALYLCASSVQTGTYEQYFGPGTRLTVT.